A single sample gave rise to the 9 T cell receptor beta chains below, sequenced in a study of T cell changes during pregnancy in multiple sclerosis. Clones were read by immunoSEQ multiplex PCR, and TCRdb kept only the in-frame ones, dropping some. The sample has around 62,000 clones; about 89% are singletons. Material: CD4+ T cells from peripheral blood mononuclear cells, obtained in the first trimester of pregnancy. These receptors were obtained from a female donor with multiple sclerosis, enrolled in a pregnancy study.

The genes are TRBV18 and TRBJ2-7; TRBD1 matches at 8 bases. Germline assignment: CDR1 KGHSH and CDR2 LQKENI. V was clipped by 6 bases and J by 2 bases; unmatched bases: 3. The length of the CDR3 is 13 residues. CDR3: CASSEDRAYEQYF. CDR3 bases: TGTGCCAGCTCCGAGGACAGGGCCTACGAGCAGTACTTC. Full variable domain (missing parts from reference TRBV18 and TRBJ2-7): NAGVMQNPRHLVRRRGQEARLRCSPMKGHSHVYWYRQLPEEGLKFMVYLQKENIIDESGMPKERFSAEFPKEGPSILRIQQVVRGDSAAYFCASSEDRAYEQYFGPGTRLTVT.

This clone appeared a single time. The chain employs TRBV7-2 and TRBJ1-1; D is unclear. Trimming took off 5 bases at V and 2 bases at J, with 15 bases between the two ends. The length of the CDR3 is 15 residues. Per the germline V gene, CDR1 is SGHTA and CDR2 is FQGNSA. In DNA form, the CDR3 reads TGTGCCAGCAGCGTTAGTGCCGGGTTTAACACTGAAGCTTTCTTT. It codes for CASSVSAGFNTEAFF.

The chain links TRBV16 to TRBJ1-4; no reliable D call. CDR3 length equals 15 residues. V dropped 4 bases and J dropped 5 bases, with 14 bases sitting between them. The germline CDR1 and CDR2 sequences are KGHSY and FQNENV. The CDR3 DNA reads TGTGCCAGCAGCCGCACGGGAGCCCTAAATGAAAAACTGTTTTTT. It translates to CASSRTGALNEKLFF.

The V gene is TRBV4-3, the J gene TRBJ2-3, with 7 bases lining up with TRBD2. The CDR3 runs 20 residues. V shed 0 bases, J shed 4 bases, and the junction held 19 bases outside the gene matches. Germline values: CDR1 LGHNA, CDR2 YSLEER. CDR3 sequence reads: CASSQEPTRGDPGVADTQYF. The DNA for the CDR3 is TGCGCCAGCAGCCAAGAACCCACTCGGGGGGACCCCGGCGTGGCAGATACGCAGTATTTT.

This sequence joins TRBV25-1 and TRBJ1-2; no clear D. V shed 2 bases and J shed 5 bases, with 9 bases lying between them. The CDR3 consists of 13 residues. Germline assignment: CDR1 MGHDK and CDR2 SYGVNS. CDR3 sequence reads: CASSEERDYGYTF. The CDR3 DNA reads as TGTGCCAGCAGTGAAGAGCGGGATTATGGCTACACCTTC.

The chain joins TRBV18 to TRBJ2-1, with unresolved D. Germline V gene data show CDR1 as KGHSH and CDR2 as LQKENI. The ends were cut back, 6 bases at V and 5 bases at J, with 8 bases in the middle. The CDR3 runs to 12 residues. This CDR3 reads CASSPNNNEQFF. CDR3 coding DNA: TGTGCCAGCTCCCCAAACAACAATGAGCAGTTCTTC.

The V and J genes are TRBV19 and TRBJ2-3; TRBD1 agrees at 9 bases. CDR3 length equals 15 residues. Trimming took 5 bases from V and 2 from J; bases not matched to a gene: 5. Germline V gene data show CDR1 as LNHDA and CDR2 as SQIVND (reference sequence). The CDR3 loop reads CASSRQGVSTDTQYF. The CDR3, as DNA: TGTGCCAGTAGTCGACAGGGGGTGTCCACAGATACGCAGTATTTT.

The gene calls are TRBV4-3 and TRBJ2-1; TRBD1 aligns across 9 bases. The CDR3 consists of 16 residues. The V and J ends lost 0 bases and 3 bases, in that order; junction bases with no gene match: 3. CDR1 and CDR2 (germline): LGHNA, YSLEER. The CDR3: CASSQEGTGSYNEQFF. Here the CDR3 DNA reads TGCGCCAGCAGCCAAGAGGGGACAGGGAGCTACAATGAGCAGTTCTTC.

CDR3 residues: CASRDRGNYGYTF. As DNA, the CDR3 is TGTGCCAGCAGGGACAGGGGAAACTATGGCTACACCTTC. This chain joins TRBV6-6 and TRBJ1-2; 9 bases match TRBD1. This CDR3 comprises 13 residues. V lost 6 bases, J lost 2 bases, and 1 base stayed unmatched. Germline lookup yields CDR1 MNHNY and CDR2 SVGAGI (reference sequence).